The 16 T cell receptor beta chains below come from one sample, sequenced in a study of shared clonotypes between healthy human individuals. Profiling relied on immunoSEQ multiplex PCR, and the TCRdb table lists in-frame clones only, not all of them. The sample has roughly 2.4 million clones; almost 96% are singletons. What was sequenced was naive CD4+ T cells sorted from blood. Subset denoted: CD45RA+ positively selected. The receptors derive from a man aged 18 to 30 in good health.

There are a few counts of this clone. The gene calls are TRBV28 and TRBJ1-2; tentative D call: TRBD1 (6 bases). CDR3 size: 13 residues. V lost 6 bases to trimming and J lost 2 bases, with 10 bases between them. Germline V gives CDR1 MDHEN, CDR2 SYDVKM. This CDR3 reads CASSPGANYGYTF. The CDR3 DNA follows: TGTGCCAGCAGCCCGGGGGCAAACTATGGCTACACCTTC.

The J gene is TRBJ2-5, the V gene TRBV1; TRBD2 was called by the table and not checked on the DNA. TRBV1 is reported as a pseudogene. The CDR3 consists of 14 residues. For the CDR3, the DNA is TGCACCAGCAGCCAAGCGGGGGAGCCGGGACCCCAGTACTTC. It is translated as CTSSQAGEPGPQYF.

This clone was seen a single time. This chain links TRBV2 with TRBJ1-5; the D gene is possibly TRBD1 (5 bases). Trimming stripped 2 bases from V and 2 bases from J, with 13 bases between. CDR1 SNHLY and CDR2 FYNNEI come from the germline V gene. This CDR3 has 16 residues. The CDR3 sequence is CASSESGRGGNQPQHF. The CDR3 region has the DNA TGTGCCAGCAGTGAATCCGGGCGGGGGGGCAATCAGCCCCAGCATTTT.

The V call is TRBV19, the J call TRBJ1-5, with D perhaps matching TRBD1 (5 bases). The V gene's germline CDR1 is LNHDA and CDR2 SQIVND (reference sequence). Trimming took 7 bases from V and 5 from J, leaving 18 bases between them. This CDR3 is 15 amino acids long. The CDR3 nucleotides read TGTGCCAGTACCCCCCAGAACCTAGGGGATCAGCCCCAGCATTTT. Protein: CASTPQNLGDQPQHF. The full variable domain, with the rest looked up from reference TRBV19 and TRBJ1-5, is DGGITQSPKYLFRKEGQNVTLSCEQNLNHDAMYWYRQDPGQGLRLIYYSQIVNDFQKGDIAEGYSVSREKKESFPLTVTSAQKNPTAFYLCASTPQNLGDQPQHFGDGTRLSIL.

The V call is TRBV6-5, the J call TRBJ2-1; 8 nucleotides align to TRBD2. Germline-derived CDR1 and CDR2 are MNHEY and SVGAGI. This CDR3 region has 13 residues. The CDR3 bases are TGTGCTACCTCCCAGGCGGGGGGCAATGAGCAGTTCTTC. It translates to CATSQAGGNEQFF.

V usage is TRBV28 and J usage is TRBJ2-7; tentatively, D is TRBD2 (6 bases). The CDR3 has 17 residues. V was pared by 2 bases and J by 2 bases, with 19 bases between. Germline loops: CDR1 MDHEN, CDR2 SYDVKM. The chain's CDR3 is CASSLALPWAGTYEQYF. The DNA of the CDR3 is TGTGCCAGCAGTTTAGCCCTACCGTGGGCGGGAACCTACGAGCAGTACTTC.

V gene TRBV28 combines with J gene TRBJ1-5, with a tentative D call TRBD1 (5 bases). The CDR3 is 18 residues long. From germline, CDR1 is MDHEN and CDR2 SYDVKM. V was trimmed by 1 base and J by 0 bases, leaving 16 bases between them. Here the CDR3 reads CASSLLSGTDRSNQPQHF. The DNA for the CDR3 is TGTGCCAGCAGTTTATTGTCGGGGACCGACCGTAGCAATCAGCCCCAGCATTTT.

J is TRBJ2-5 and V is TRBV7-6; D ambiguous. V was shortened by 6 bases and J by 0 bases, with 2 bases between the two germline ends. Germline assignment: CDR1 SGHVS and CDR2 FNYEAQ. This CDR3 has 11 amino acids. In nucleotides, the CDR3 is TGTGCCAGCAGATACCAAGAGACCCAGTACTTC. Its protein product is CASRYQETQYF.

The chain links TRBV6-5 to TRBJ1-2; D is unresolved. Trimming cost V 4 bases and J 2 bases, with 8 bases left between them. This CDR3 region has 13 residues. CDR1 is MNHEY and CDR2 is SVGAGI in the germline V gene. The CDR3 sequence: CASSLEMNYGYTF. In nucleotides, the CDR3 is TGTGCCAGCAGTTTAGAAATGAACTATGGCTACACCTTC.

The chain couples TRBV6-5 to TRBJ2-5, with 12 bases fitting TRBD2. The J segment lost 6 bases and the V segment lost 4 bases, leaving 9 bases of the junction unmatched. Germline values: CDR1 MNHEY, CDR2 SVGAGI. CDR3 length: 16 residues. Here the CDR3 DNA reads TGTGCCAGCAGTTTACCTGGTCTAGCGGGAGGGAAGACCCAGTACTTC. It yields the protein CASSLPGLAGGKTQYF.

The chain links TRBV6-1 to TRBJ1-1; no firm D call. The CDR3 covers 13 residues. Germline V gene data show CDR1 as MNHNS and CDR2 as SASEGT. V gave up 6 bases and J gave up 5 bases, with 13 bases separating them. The CDR3 nucleotides are TGTGCCAGCAGGCCGGACTCAATGACTGAAGCTTTCTTT. The encoded protein is CASRPDSMTEAFF.

The V and J genes are TRBV2 and TRBJ2-5; 12 bases align to TRBD2. V shed 6 bases and J 5 bases; nucleotides not matched to a gene: 7. Germline V gene data show CDR1 as SNHLY and CDR2 as FYNNEI. This CDR3 spans 15 amino acids. CDR3 nucleotide sequence: TGTGCCAGCAGGAATCGACTAGCGGGAGAGGAGACCCAGTACTTC. This encodes CASRNRLAGEETQYF.

This clone appeared once. This sample includes further DNA sequences coding for the same CDR3. The chain carries TRBV9 and TRBJ2-5; D is undetermined. Germline CDR1 SGDLS, CDR2 YYNGEE. The CDR3 is 13 residues long. With 0 bases removed from V and 4 bases from J, the gap between germline ends came to 7 bases. This CDR3 reads CASSVGGAETQYF. Here the CDR3 DNA reads TGTGCCAGCAGCGTAGGGGGTGCAGAGACCCAGTACTTC.

The gene calls are TRBV2 and TRBJ2-1; 13 nucleotides line up with TRBD2. This CDR3 is built from 17 residues. Germline assignment: CDR1 SNHLY and CDR2 FYNNEI. V was pared by 5 bases and J by 7 bases, with 11 bases of the junction left unmatched. The CDR3 nucleotides read TGTGCCAGCAGTCGGACTAGCGGGAGACTGGTTCCGAATGAGCAGTTCTTC. Encoded protein: CASSRTSGRLVPNEQFF.

The chain combines TRBV27 with TRBJ1-6; D gene uncertain. CDR1 MNHEY and CDR2 SMNVEV come from the germline V gene (reference sequence). Trimming took off 2 bases at V and 7 bases at J, with 9 bases between the two ends. The length of the CDR3 is 14 residues. CDR3 loop: CASSLIGQNSPLHF. CDR3 in DNA: TGTGCCAGCAGTTTAATCGGCCAAAATTCACCCCTCCACTTT.

The V and J genes are TRBV5-4 and TRBJ1-2; 7 nucleotides agree with TRBD1. The V gene end was trimmed by 0 bases and the J gene end by 8 bases; junction bases not matched to a gene: 7. The germline V gene has CDR1 SGHNT and CDR2 YYREEE (reference sequence). The CDR3 totals 14 residues. This chain's CDR3 is CASSLGGGAGGYTF. CDR3 coding DNA: TGTGCCAGCAGCTTGGGAGGGGGCGCGGGCGGCTACACCTTC. Variable domain in full (rest from reference TRBV5-4 and TRBJ1-2): ETGVTQSPTHLIKTRGQQVTLRCSSQSGHNTVSWYQQALGQGPQFIFQYYREEENGRGNFPPRFSGLQFPNYSSELNVNALELDDSALYLCASSLGGGAGGYTFGSGTRLTVV.